A single sample is the source of the 20 T cell receptor beta chains below, sequenced in a study of T-cell memory formation after mild COVID-19. TCRdb redid the calling of the 5' RACE reads with MiXCR, one entry per CDR3 protein. The sample shows approximately 300,000 distinct CDR3 sequences, 8.2% of them seen only once. The sample consisted of PBMCs or a T cell subset sorted from them (not recorded which). All receptors come from a man aged 18 to 29 who had mild COVID-19 (a few samples of this study predate the infection). Cell type and time point are not known.

The V gene is TRBV4-3, the J gene TRBJ2-7; the D is unclear. Deletions cut 0 bases from V and 7 bases from J, with 16 bases between. Germline V gene sequence: CDR1 LGHNA, CDR2 YSLEER. CDR3 size: 15 residues. This CDR3 reads CASSQDERTEREQYF. CDR3 nucleotides: TGCGCCAGCAGCCAAGATGAGAGAACGGAGAGGGAGCAGTACTTC.

The V and J genes are TRBV7-9 and TRBJ2-6, with D perhaps matching TRBD2 (5 bases). Per germline, CDR1 SEHNR and CDR2 FQNEAQ (reference sequence). The CDR3 runs 18 residues. V was shortened by 6 bases and J by 0 bases, with 18 bases between the two germline ends. CDR3 nucleotides: TGTGCCAGCAGGTCCGACGCCAGACGGGGCTCTGGGGCCAACGTCCTGACTTTC. Protein product: CASRSDARRGSGANVLTF.

At least ten counts were recorded for this clonotype. The chain joins TRBV7-3 to TRBJ2-5; 7 bases map to TRBD2. Germline V gene lookup returns CDR1 SGHTA and CDR2 FQGTGA. V was pared by 2 bases and J by 5 bases, with 8 bases of the junction left unmatched. The CDR3 is made up of 15 amino acids. The CDR3 loop is CASSLAGVPQETQYF. In DNA, the CDR3 is TGTGCCAGCAGCTTAGCGGGGGTCCCTCAGGAGACCCAGTACTTC.

This clonotype was observed a few times. The chain's CDR3 is CASSFPRREITDTQYF. Here the CDR3 DNA reads TGTGCCAGCAGCTTCCCCCGGAGGGAGATCACAGATACGCAGTATTTT. The V call is TRBV7-9, the J call TRBJ2-3; D is perhaps TRBD2 (6 bases). Germline V gene sequence: CDR1 SEHNR, CDR2 FQNEAQ (reference sequence). The V end was cut by 3 bases, the J end by 2 bases, with 15 bases between. CDR3 length: 16 residues.

This clonotype occurred many times. The chain couples TRBV7-3 to TRBJ1-6, with TRBD1 as a possible D gene (5 bases). This CDR3 spans 13 amino acids. The V end was cut by 5 bases, the J end by 10 bases, with 12 bases between. Germline loops: CDR1 SGHTA, CDR2 FQGTGA. The CDR3 reads CASSLRQRSPLHF. Here the CDR3 DNA reads TGTGCCAGCAGCCTACGACAGAGGTCACCCCTCCACTTT.

The table lists this clonotype with a few counts. The J gene is TRBJ1-4, the V gene TRBV11-2; D remains ambiguous. The V and J ends lost 5 bases and 15 bases respectively, with 16 bases between them. The CDR3 sequence is 12 residues long. Germline CDR1 reads SGHAT; CDR2 reads FQNNGV. CDR3 sequence: CASSLHLDGMFF. CDR3 sequence (DNA): TGTGCCAGCAGCCTTCACCTGGACGGGATGTTTTTT.

The chain is built from TRBV20-1 and TRBJ1-1, with a possible D match to TRBD1 (6 bases). The CDR3 runs 14 residues. CDR1 is DFQATT and CDR2 is SNEGSKA in the germline V gene (reference sequence). V was clipped by 1 base and J by 3 bases, with 12 bases between them. The CDR3 sequence: CSARVQGSDTEAFF. The CDR3 nucleotides are TGCAGTGCTAGAGTTCAGGGGAGTGACACTGAAGCTTTCTTT.

The CDR3 DNA follows: TGTGCCAGCAGCTTAGGGGGACTAGGGGGGGAGACCCAGTACTTC. Translation: CASSLGGLGGETQYF. This chain uses TRBV7-2 with TRBJ2-5; 8 bases line up with TRBD2. Germline V CDR1 and CDR2: SGHTA, FQGNSA. V gave up 1 base and J gave up 5 bases; unmatched junction bases: 6. The CDR3 has 15 amino acids.

The chain joins TRBV4-3 to TRBJ2-5; 11 nucleotides agree with TRBD2. Germline CDR1 is LGHNA and CDR2 is YSLEER. V was clipped by 1 base and J by 5 bases; unmatched bases: 15. The CDR3 runs 19 residues. CDR3 region: CASSQVGMGSGGAVETQYF. Written as DNA, the CDR3 is TGCGCCAGCAGCCAAGTCGGAATGGGTAGCGGGGGGGCAGTGGAGACCCAGTACTTC.

The chain has TRBV20-1 and TRBJ2-7; a weak D match, TRBD2 (7 bases). This CDR3 comprises 14 residues. Germline V gives CDR1 DFQATT, CDR2 SNEGSKA (reference sequence). V was shortened by 0 bases and J by 3 bases, with 12 bases between the two germline ends. The CDR3 nucleotides read TGCAGTGCTAGAGATGGGAGGGGGGTCTACGAGCAGTACGTC. It encodes CSARDGRGVYEQYV.

This clonotype came up a few times. The J gene is TRBJ2-7, the V gene TRBV4-1; a possible D gene is TRBD1 (6 bases). CDR3 size: 16 residues. Per the germline V gene, CDR1 is MGHRA and CDR2 is YSYEKL. V was shortened by 8 bases and J by 0 bases, with 20 bases between the two germline ends. The CDR3 DNA follows: TGCGCCAGCGGTTACGCCGGGGACACGAGCTCCTACGAGCAGTACTTC. It codes for CASGYAGDTSSYEQYF.

The chain links TRBV3-2 to TRBJ2-5; TRBD2 is the table's D call, not checked against the DNA. TRBV3-2 corresponds to a pseudogene. The CDR3 is made up of 17 amino acids. In DNA, the CDR3 is TGTGCCAGCAGCCAAGTCTCTGTGCGGGGGGGCCCGGAGACCCAGTACTTC. Translation: CASSQVSVRGGPETQYF.

This clonotype was recorded a few times. The rearrangement joins TRBV29-1 to TRBJ1-1; maybe TRBD1 (6 bases). In germline, CDR1 is SQVTM, CDR2 ANQGSEA. V dropped 4 bases and J dropped 1 base, with 10 bases sitting between them. This CDR3 has 13 amino acids. This CDR3 reads CSVGQGPNTEAFF. Written as DNA, the CDR3 is TGCAGCGTTGGGCAGGGGCCGAACACTGAAGCTTTCTTT.

The genes are TRBV7-2 and TRBJ1-2, with no clear D. Trimming shortened V by 5 bases and J by 5 bases, and 9 bases separated the two germline ends. The germline gives CDR1 SGHTA, CDR2 FQGNSA. This CDR3 region has 12 residues. CDR3 region: CASSTPGYGYTF. CDR3 sequence (DNA): TGTGCCAGCAGCACCCCGGGATATGGCTACACCTTC.

This clonotype has a handful of counts. J is TRBJ1-6 and V is TRBV18; perhaps TRBD1 as D (6 bases). CDR1 is KGHSH, CDR2 LQKENI, per germline. Trimming removed 6 bases at V and 6 bases at J, with 18 bases between. CDR3 length: 16 amino acids. As DNA, the CDR3 is TGTGCCAGCTCCATCACAGCGGGGGGCGGTAATTCACCCCTCCACTTT. Residues: CASSITAGGGNSPLHF.

V and J are TRBV18 and TRBJ2-2, with D unclear. In germline, CDR1 is KGHSH, CDR2 LQKENI. V lost 1 base, J lost 2 bases, and 11 bases lay in between. The CDR3 extends over 16 amino acids. CDR3 in DNA: TGTGCCAGCTCACCACAGGACGGATTCAACACCGGGGAGCTGTTTTTT. It is translated as CASSPQDGFNTGELFF.

The chain carries TRBV20-1 and TRBJ1-5, with 11 bases aligning to TRBD1. Germline CDR1 and CDR2: DFQATT and SNEGSKA (reference sequence). The CDR3 is 17 residues long. With 6 bases clipped from V and 6 bases from J, the junction kept 16 bases outside the gene matches. CDR3 sequence reads: CSAPRTGGAGEGQPQHF. The CDR3 coding sequence is TGCAGTGCACCGAGGACAGGGGGCGCGGGGGAGGGTCAGCCCCAGCATTTT.

This clonotype turned up a few times. V is TRBV5-1 and J is TRBJ1-5; tentatively, D is TRBD1 (6 bases). The CDR3 covers 15 residues. V lost 1 base to trimming and J lost 4 bases, with 12 bases between them. Germline V lookup: CDR1 SGHRS, CDR2 YFSETQ. CDR3 bases: TGCGCCAGCAGCTTGCTCCCAGGGGTAAATCAGCCCCAGCATTTT. This translates into CASSLLPGVNQPQHF.

This chain links TRBV6-2 or TRBV6-3 with TRBJ1-5; D is ambiguous. Germline assignment: CDR1 MNHEY and CDR2 SVGEGT. The CDR3 length is 13 residues. Trimming pared 10 bases from V and 3 bases from J, leaving 13 bases between. DNA for the CDR3: TGTGCCACCACCCTGGGGTACAATCAGCCCCAGCATTTT. Protein product: CATTLGYNQPQHF.

At least ten counts were recorded for this clonotype. The CDR3 here is CASSQQGRKYGYTF. For the CDR3, the DNA is TGCGCCAGCAGCCAGCAGGGCCGAAAGTATGGCTACACCTTC. The chain couples TRBV4-1 to TRBJ1-2; D perhaps matches TRBD1 (5 bases). V shed 3 bases and J shed 5 bases, with 13 bases lying between them. This CDR3 is built from 14 residues. Germline V CDR1 and CDR2: MGHRA, YSYEKL.